Listed below are T cell receptor beta chains from one sample, sequenced in a study of Ad26.COV2.S vaccination and SARS-CoV-2 variants. The table came from immunoSEQ multiplex PCR; TCRdb's copy has only in-frame clones and leaves some out. The repertoire holds 200,000 to 250,000 clones, with roughly 90% as singletons. The sequencing used peripheral blood, collected in a trial of Ad26.COV2.S vaccine versus placebo. These receptors all stem from a person between 18 and 60 years old who received the Ad26.COV2.S COVID-19 vaccine or a placebo. Both conserved end residues are part of each CDR3. D genes are given only for firm matches. Clone size is given for some rows only: seen once, a few or many times, or a class if the clone is expanded.

>TRBV7-8|TRBJ2-3|TRBD1|once
TGTGCCAGCAGCGAAAGACAGGGGCGTACAGATACGCAGTATTTT
CASSERQGRTDTQYF
>TRBV4-2|TRBJ1-1|NA|NA
TGTGCCAGCAGCCTGTCGACCCTAAGCGGCGACACTGAAGCTTTCTTT
CASSLSTLSGDTEAFF
>TRBV29-1|TRBJ2-2|TRBD1|NA
TGCAGCGTAGGGACAGGGAACACCGGGGAGCTGTTTTTT
CSVGTGNTGELFF
>TRBV30|TRBJ2-7|TRBD1|NA
TGTGCCTTCTCCAACAGGGGGCGAGGATCCTACGAGCAGTACTTC
CAFSNRGRGSYEQYF
>TRBV19|TRBJ2-5|TRBD2|NA
TGTGCCAGTAGTGCCGGGACTAGCGGGGGAGAGACCCAGTACTTC
CASSAGTSGGETQYF
>TRBV7-9|TRBJ2-1|TRBD1|NA
TGTGCCAGCAGCTCCCCCGGGACAGGGGATAGGGGGGGCCAGTTCTTC
CASSSPGTGDRGGQFF
>TRBV7-2|TRBJ2-4|NA|NA
TGTGCCAGCAGCTTAGGGTTCCAGAAAAACATTCAGTACTTC
CASSLGFQKNIQYF
>TRBV4-2|TRBJ2-7|NA|NA
TGTGCCAGCAGCCAAGATGAGGGGGTTAGCTCCTACGAGCAGTACTTC
CASSQDEGVSSYEQYF
>TRBV7-9|TRBJ2-2|NA|NA
TGTGCCAGCAGCATACCCCGCGGGACGTCGAACACCGGGGAGCTGTTTTTT
CASSIPRGTSNTGELFF
>TRBV6-1|TRBJ2-5|NA|NA
TGTGCCAGCAGTGAATCAACTCCCCTCCAAGAGACCCAGTACTTC
CASSESTPLQETQYF
>TRBV27|TRBJ2-5|NA|once
TGTGCCAGCAGTTTTTCGGCCAGGGACACCCAAGAGACCCAGTACTTC
CASSFSARDTQETQYF
>TRBV28|TRBJ1-2|TRBD1|NA
TGTGCCAGCAGGGGGGAAACAGGGGCGTGGTATGGCTACACCTTC
CASRGETGAWYGYTF
>TRBV5-5|TRBJ2-5|NA|NA
TGTGCCAGCAGCTTGGAAGTTGTTGGGGCAGTTCCGGGAGAGACCCAGTACTTC
CASSLEVVGAVPGETQYF
>TRBV9|TRBJ2-1|TRBD2|NA
TGTGCCAGCAGCGATCGCCGAGCGGGGGGGCACTACAATGAGCAGTTCTTC
CASSDRRAGGHYNEQFF
>TRBV7-2|TRBJ2-7|NA|few
TGTGCCAGCAGCTTAATGAGCGGCGCCGGGCAGTACTTC
CASSLMSGAGQYF
>TRBV6-2/TRBV6-3|TRBJ2-1|TRBD2|NA
TGTGCCAGCAGTTCCCCGGGGGGGGGCTCCTACAATGAGCAGTTCTTC
CASSSPGGGSYNEQFF
>TRBV28|TRBJ2-1|TRBD2|NA
TGTGCCAGCAGTTTAGCGGGAAGGGGCGGGGGTAAGGATGAGCAGTTCTTC
CASSLAGRGGGKDEQFF
>TRBV20-1|TRBJ1-3|NA|few
TGCAGTGCTAGTGACGGCCAATCTGGAAACACCATATATTTT
CSASDGQSGNTIYF
>TRBV19|TRBJ2-5|NA|NA
TGTGCCAGTAGTAGGGGGGCGGGGCCGCTCCAAGAGACCCAGTACTTC
CASSRGAGPLQETQYF
>TRBV2|TRBJ2-6|TRBD2|few
TGTGCCAGCAGCGATACTAGCGACGGGTTTGGGGCCAACGTCCTGACTTTC
CASSDTSDGFGANVLTF
>TRBV7-2|TRBJ2-2|NA|NA
TGTGCCAGCAGCGTCCAGACAGAAGACACCGGGGAGCTGTTTTTT
CASSVQTEDTGELFF
>TRBV16|TRBJ1-3|TRBD1|NA
TGTGCCAGCAGCCCCGTTTCCCGGGACAGCATTTCTGGAAACACCATATATTTT
CASSPVSRDSISGNTIYF
>TRBV5-6|TRBJ2-1|TRBD2|NA
TGTGCCAGCAGCCGGGACTCCGGGAGGAGTGAGCAGTTCTTC
CASSRDSGRSEQFF
>TRBV4-2|TRBJ2-3|NA|NA
TGTGCCAGCAGCCAAGGCAGCGGTCTTATCACAGATACGCAGTATTTT
CASSQGSGLITDTQYF
>TRBV27|TRBJ2-3|NA|once
TGTGCCAGCAGTTCGCCCATTCCACTAGCTAGAACTAGCACAGATACGCAGTATTTT
CASSSPIPLARTSTDTQYF
>TRBV28|TRBJ2-7|TRBD1|NA
TGTGCCAGCAGTTCCTTAACCGGGACAGGGGGCTACGAGCAGTACTTC
CASSSLTGTGGYEQYF
>TRBV6-5|TRBJ2-1|TRBD1|NA
TGTGCCACCACCATATTACGGACAGGGGGCGGTGAGCAGTTCTTC
CATTILRTGGGEQFF
>TRBV4-3|TRBJ1-2|NA|NA
TGCGCCAGCAGCCAAACGGCAGGAGGCTACACCTTC
CASSQTAGGYTF
>TRBV28|TRBJ1-6|NA|few
TGTGCCAGCAGTTTACCCCGGGTCACCACAAGGTCACCCCTCCACTTT
CASSLPRVTTRSPLHF
>TRBV5-1|TRBJ2-7|TRBD2|NA
TGCGCCAGCAGTCCCTCGGGCGGGGGTGGCGAGCAGTACTTC
CASSPSGGGGEQYF
>TRBV6-5|TRBJ1-3|NA|NA
TGTGCCAGCAGCGACGGGGGCTCTGGAAACACCATATATTTT
CASSDGGSGNTIYF
>TRBV29-1|TRBJ1-2|NA|NA
TGCAGCGTTGTAACAGAAAACCTCTATGGCTACACCTTC
CSVVTENLYGYTF
>TRBV29-1|TRBJ1-1|NA|NA
TGCAGCGTAGCGCCGGGGCCCGGAGGTACTGAAGCTTTCTTT
CSVAPGPGGTEAFF
>TRBV2|TRBJ1-3|NA|many
TGTGCCAGCAGTGAAGGCATGCTCTCTGGAAACACCATATATTTT
CASSEGMLSGNTIYF
>TRBV28|TRBJ1-1|TRBD1|NA
TGTGCCACCAAAGGTGAGCGAGACAGGGGGCGCGATGAAGCTTTCTTT
CATKGERDRGRDEAFF
>TRBV6-5|TRBJ2-3|TRBD2|NA
TGTGCCAGCAGTCGCGGACTAGCGGGCACAGATACGCAGTATTTT
CASSRGLAGTDTQYF
>TRBV24-1|TRBJ2-2|NA|NA
TGTGCCACCCGGACAGCGTCCACCGGGGAGCTGTTTTTT
CATRTASTGELFF
>TRBV7-2|TRBJ2-5|NA|NA
TGTGCCAGCAGCTTAAGATCTCGGTGGGAGACCCAGTACTTC
CASSLRSRWETQYF
>TRBV28|TRBJ2-1|NA|NA
TGTGCCAGCAGTTCACACGGGGGTCTAGCCTACAATGAGCAGTTCTTC
CASSSHGGLAYNEQFF
>TRBV11-2|TRBJ2-7|NA|NA
TGTGCCAGCAGCCCCGCTGTGCTCGAGCAGTACTTC
CASSPAVLEQYF
>TRBV30|TRBJ1-1|TRBD1|NA
TGTGCCTGGAGGGAATCCGGGACAGGGCAAGCAACAGCTTTCTTT
CAWRESGTGQATAFF
>TRBV18|TRBJ2-3|NA|NA
TGTGCCAGCTCACCAATTTACGGCACCACAGATACGCAGTATTTT
CASSPIYGTTDTQYF
>TRBV24-1|TRBJ2-1|TRBD2|NA
TGTGCCACCATCCTCTCCGAAGTGACTAGCGGGAGGGGTACCTACAATGAGCAGTTCTTC
CATILSEVTSGRGTYNEQFF
>TRBV6-5|TRBJ2-3|NA|NA
TGTGCCAGCAGGAAAAATGAGGGGACGCAGTATTTT
CASRKNEGTQYF
>TRBV6-2/TRBV6-3|TRBJ2-4|TRBD1|NA
TGTGCCAGCAGCCGGACAGGGCCAGCCAAAAACATTCAGTACTTC
CASSRTGPAKNIQYF
>TRBV27|TRBJ2-3|NA|NA
TGTGCCAGCAGCCCCTTTGGAGTCAGCACAGATACGCAGTATTTT
CASSPFGVSTDTQYF
>TRBV28|TRBJ2-4|NA|NA
TGTGCCAGCAGCGGGGCACCCCTAGCCAAAAACATTCAGTACTTC
CASSGAPLAKNIQYF
>TRBV6-2/TRBV6-3|TRBJ2-7|NA|once
TGTGCCAGCAGTTACTCGATCGGTGCCCTATCCTACGAGCAGTACTTC
CASSYSIGALSYEQYF
>TRBV7-9|TRBJ1-6|NA|NA
TGTGCCAGCACCAATCCACGGAACGATTCACCCCTCCACTTT
CASTNPRNDSPLHF
>TRBV5-6|TRBJ1-2|TRBD1|NA
TGTGCCAGCAGCTTGGAGGGCAGGGGGCTTGGCTACACCTTC
CASSLEGRGLGYTF
>TRBV10-3|TRBJ2-7|NA|NA
TGTGCCATCAGTGAAGAGAAGGTGGGGGCCTACGAGCAGTACTTC
CAISEEKVGAYEQYF
>TRBV5-6|TRBJ2-2|TRBD1|NA
TGTGCCAGCTCTACTCTAACAGGGGTTGGGGAGCTGTTTTTT
CASSTLTGVGELFF
>TRBV24-1|TRBJ2-5|NA|NA
TGTGCCACCAGTTACGGGTTTAGGGGGACCCAGTACTTC
CATSYGFRGTQYF
>TRBV28|TRBJ1-5|TRBD1|NA
TGTGCCAGCAGTCCTCGGGACAGGGGGGGCAATCAGCCCCAGCATTTT
CASSPRDRGGNQPQHF
>TRBV27|TRBJ1-2|TRBD1|NA
TGTGCCAGCAGTTTCTGGGGGACAGATGGCTACACCTTC
CASSFWGTDGYTF
>TRBV28|TRBJ1-2|TRBD1|NA
TGTGCCAGCAGGGGGACCTCGGGACAGGTTAACTATGGCTACACCTTC
CASRGTSGQVNYGYTF
>TRBV10-3|TRBJ2-2|TRBD2|NA
TGTGCCATCAGTGCGGATCCGGTCGGACTAGCGCGCACCGGGGAGCTGTTTTTT
CAISADPVGLARTGELFF
>TRBV27|TRBJ2-3|TRBD2|NA
TGTGCCAGCAGCCAACTAGCGGGACGGCAGTATTTT
CASSQLAGRQYF
>TRBV4-1|TRBJ1-2|NA|once
TGCGCCAGTCGACCTAGTCCAGGTGTCAACTATGGCTACACCTTC
CASRPSPGVNYGYTF
>TRBV11-2|TRBJ1-6|NA|few
TGTGCCAGCAGCTTAGGGGCTGGACAGAGAGCGAATTCACCCCTCCACTTT
CASSLGAGQRANSPLHF